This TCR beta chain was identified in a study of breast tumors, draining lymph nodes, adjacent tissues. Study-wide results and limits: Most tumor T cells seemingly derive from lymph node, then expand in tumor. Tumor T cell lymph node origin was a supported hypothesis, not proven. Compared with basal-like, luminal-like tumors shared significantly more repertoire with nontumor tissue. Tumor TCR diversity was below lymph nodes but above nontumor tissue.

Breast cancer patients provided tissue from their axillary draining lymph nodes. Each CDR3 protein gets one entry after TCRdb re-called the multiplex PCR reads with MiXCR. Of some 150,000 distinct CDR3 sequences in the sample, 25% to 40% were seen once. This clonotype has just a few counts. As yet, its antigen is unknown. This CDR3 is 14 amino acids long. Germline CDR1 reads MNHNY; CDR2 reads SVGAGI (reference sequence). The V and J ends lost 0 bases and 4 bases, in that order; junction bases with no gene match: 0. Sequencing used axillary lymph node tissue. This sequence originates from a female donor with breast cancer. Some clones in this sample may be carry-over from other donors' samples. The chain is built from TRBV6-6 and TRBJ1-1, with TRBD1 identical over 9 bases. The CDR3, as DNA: TGTGCCAGCAGTTACTCGACAGGGGGCACTGAAGCTTTCTTT. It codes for CASSYSTGGTEAFF.